This T cell receptor (beta chain) was retrieved from a study of shared clonotypes between healthy human individuals. Trimming removed 8 bases from V and 3 bases from J, with 20 bases in between. This CDR3 is 16 amino acids long. The germline gives CDR1 ENHRY, CDR2 SYGVKD. The authors ran the assay at deep level. Only in-frame clones appear in the TCRdb table, and some are missing; sequencing was by immunoSEQ multiplex PCR. The data hold 2 million to 2.5 million clones, with under 95% observed a single time. Terminally differentiated effector memory CD45RA+ cells were excluded from the naive CD8 cells, which were CD45RO-negative and positively selected for CCR7.

The sequence was obtained from a man younger than 30 in good health. Some clones in this sample may be carry-over from other donors' samples. The source material was naive CD8+ T cells from PBMCs. This chain uses TRBV10-3 with TRBJ2-1, with a weak D call TRBD1 (6 bases). The CDR3 nucleotides are TGTGCCATCCAGGGGAACCGGGACCTATTCTACAATGAGCAGTTCTTC. Residues: CAIQGNRDLFYNEQFF.